These T cell receptor beta chains were read from a single sample in a study of beta chain features in type 1 diabetes. Method: immunoSEQ multiplex PCR; TCRdb's copy keeps in-frame clones and lacks some. This sample carries 970,000 or so clones, roughly 17% of them seen once, and the ten largest clones take 0.02% to 0.03%. Sequenced: naive CD4+ T cells from blood. The source is a woman younger than 35 in good health. Each CDR3 is given with its conserved first and last residue. The order of the fields is clone size, J gene, D gene, V gene, CDR3 DNA, CDR3 protein. D genes are given only for firm matches. Only some rows state a clone size, as once, few, many or a class for expanded clones.

clone size: -
J gene: TRBJ2-1
D gene: -
V gene: TRBV7-3
CDR3 DNA: TGTGCCAGCAGCCCCCAGGGGCCCTACAATGAGCAGTTCTTC
CDR3 protein: CASSPQGPYNEQFF

clone size: -
J gene: TRBJ2-1
D gene: TRBD2
V gene: TRBV7-2
CDR3 DNA: TGTGCCAGCAGCGTTAGGAGTCTAGCGGGAGCATCCTACAATGAGCAGTTCTTC
CDR3 protein: CASSVRSLAGASYNEQFF

clone size: few
J gene: TRBJ2-4
D gene: TRBD1
V gene: TRBV7-9
CDR3 DNA: TGTGCCAGCAGCTTGGACAGGGCGGCGAACATTCAGTACTTC
CDR3 protein: CASSLDRAANIQYF

clone size: few
J gene: TRBJ1-1
D gene: -
V gene: TRBV7-3
CDR3 DNA: TGTGCCAGCAGCGTAAGGGGTGGCACTGAAGCTTTCTTT
CDR3 protein: CASSVRGGTEAFF

clone size: -
J gene: TRBJ1-2
D gene: TRBD1
V gene: TRBV7-9
CDR3 DNA: TGTGCCAGCAGCCGCGACAGGGCGGCTAATGGCTACACCTTC
CDR3 protein: CASSRDRAANGYTF

clone size: few
J gene: TRBJ2-7
D gene: -
V gene: TRBV28
CDR3 DNA: TGTGCCAGCAGTATGCAGACCTACGAGCAGTACTTC
CDR3 protein: CASSMQTYEQYF

clone size: once
J gene: TRBJ2-7
D gene: -
V gene: TRBV7-2
CDR3 DNA: TGTGCCAGCAGCTTAGAGGGGACCGCCTACGAGCAGTACTTC
CDR3 protein: CASSLEGTAYEQYF

clone size: -
J gene: TRBJ2-1
D gene: TRBD2
V gene: TRBV4-3
CDR3 DNA: TGCGCCAGCAGCCAAGTCGTTGGGCTAGCGGCCGACAATGAGCAGTTCTTC
CDR3 protein: CASSQVVGLAADNEQFF

clone size: few
J gene: TRBJ2-3
D gene: TRBD2
V gene: TRBV10-3
CDR3 DNA: TGTGCCATCAGTGATGGCTCCCTAGCGGGAGCCGGCACAGATACGCAGTATTTT
CDR3 protein: CAISDGSLAGAGTDTQYF

clone size: -
J gene: TRBJ2-6
D gene: -
V gene: TRBV11-3
CDR3 DNA: TGTGCCAGCAGTGCCCACTCTGGGGCCAACGTCCTGACTTTC
CDR3 protein: CASSAHSGANVLTF

clone size: -
J gene: TRBJ2-7
D gene: TRBD1
V gene: TRBV15
CDR3 DNA: TGTGCCACCAGCAGAGGCCCGAGGACAGGGTCATCCTACGAGCAGTACTTC
CDR3 protein: CATSRGPRTGSSYEQYF

clone size: few
J gene: TRBJ2-2
D gene: TRBD1
V gene: TRBV7-6
CDR3 DNA: TGTGCCAGCAGCTTAACAACAGGGGCCGGGGAGCTGTTTTTT
CDR3 protein: CASSLTTGAGELFF

clone size: -
J gene: TRBJ1-5
D gene: -
V gene: TRBV4-3
CDR3 DNA: TGCGCCAGCAGCCCGGGACGAGATCAGCCCCAGCATTTT
CDR3 protein: CASSPGRDQPQHF

clone size: -
J gene: TRBJ1-4
D gene: -
V gene: TRBV6-5
CDR3 DNA: TGTGCCAGCAGTTCGGGGGGTCCTAATGAAAAACTGTTTTTT
CDR3 protein: CASSSGGPNEKLFF

clone size: -
J gene: TRBJ2-1
D gene: TRBD2
V gene: TRBV28
CDR3 DNA: TGTGCCAGCACCCTGCTAGCGGGATCTGAGCAGTTCTTC
CDR3 protein: CASTLLAGSEQFF

clone size: -
J gene: TRBJ2-3
D gene: TRBD2
V gene: TRBV2
CDR3 DNA: TGTGCCAGCAGTGAAGTGGGACTAGCGCCAGATACGCAGTATTTT
CDR3 protein: CASSEVGLAPDTQYF

clone size: few
J gene: TRBJ1-2
D gene: TRBD1
V gene: TRBV28
CDR3 DNA: TGTGCCAGCAGTCGAGGGACAGGGAGGAGGGATGGCTACACCTTC
CDR3 protein: CASSRGTGRRDGYTF

clone size: many
J gene: TRBJ2-4
D gene: -
V gene: TRBV10-3
CDR3 DNA: TGTGCCATCAGTGCCACCCTACAGGGAAACATTCAGTACTTC
CDR3 protein: CAISATLQGNIQYF

clone size: -
J gene: TRBJ2-3
D gene: TRBD1
V gene: TRBV7-3
CDR3 DNA: TGTGCCAGCAGCTTCGGACAGGGAGATACGCAGTATTTT
CDR3 protein: CASSFGQGDTQYF

clone size: few
J gene: TRBJ2-5
D gene: -
V gene: TRBV7-2
CDR3 DNA: TGTGCCAGCAGCTTAATTTCCCAAGAGACCCAGTACTTC
CDR3 protein: CASSLISQETQYF

clone size: few
J gene: TRBJ2-5
D gene: TRBD2
V gene: TRBV7-2
CDR3 DNA: TGTGCCAGCAGCCCTCGGACTAGCGGGGTAGAGACCCAGTACTTC
CDR3 protein: CASSPRTSGVETQYF

clone size: few
J gene: TRBJ1-1
D gene: TRBD1
V gene: TRBV9
CDR3 DNA: TGTGCCAGCAGCCCGACCTTCGGGGACAGTTTCACTGAAGCTTTCTTT
CDR3 protein: CASSPTFGDSFTEAFF

clone size: -
J gene: TRBJ2-7
D gene: -
V gene: TRBV2
CDR3 DNA: TGTGCCAGCAGTGAAGTGAGTAGACGCTCCTACGAGCAGTACTTC
CDR3 protein: CASSEVSRRSYEQYF

clone size: -
J gene: TRBJ2-2
D gene: -
V gene: TRBV5-1
CDR3 DNA: TGCGCCAGCAGCTTGATGGGGTCGGCCGGGGAGCTGTTTTTT
CDR3 protein: CASSLMGSAGELFF

clone size: few
J gene: TRBJ2-1
D gene: -
V gene: TRBV27
CDR3 DNA: TGTGCCAGCAGTCGCCCGGGGCGACGCGGTTCCTTCGCCGTAGATGAGCAGTTCTTC
CDR3 protein: CASSRPGRRGSFAVDEQFF

clone size: few
J gene: TRBJ2-7
D gene: -
V gene: TRBV7-9
CDR3 DNA: TGTGCCAGCAGCTTCTGGGACACATACGAGCAGTACTTC
CDR3 protein: CASSFWDTYEQYF

clone size: few
J gene: TRBJ1-2
D gene: TRBD1
V gene: TRBV4-3
CDR3 DNA: TGCGCCAGCAGCCAATCCCGGGACAGCTTTTATGGCTACACCTTC
CDR3 protein: CASSQSRDSFYGYTF

clone size: few
J gene: TRBJ2-4
D gene: -
V gene: TRBV28
CDR3 DNA: TGTGCCAGCAGTTCTTGGGGCAGGTCCAAAAACATTCAGTACTTC
CDR3 protein: CASSSWGRSKNIQYF

clone size: -
J gene: TRBJ2-7
D gene: -
V gene: TRBV7-6
CDR3 DNA: TGTGCCAGCAGCCCCAGAGAGGGCTCCTACGAGCAGTACTTC
CDR3 protein: CASSPREGSYEQYF

clone size: few
J gene: TRBJ2-3
D gene: -
V gene: TRBV2
CDR3 DNA: TGTGCCATCCCCCTTGGGCGAAACTCTGCATTAGATACGCAGTATTTT
CDR3 protein: CAIPLGRNSALDTQYF

clone size: few
J gene: TRBJ2-7
D gene: TRBD2
V gene: TRBV28
CDR3 DNA: TGTGCCAGCAGTTTATCCACTAGCGGGAGTGGCTACGAGCAGTACTTC
CDR3 protein: CASSLSTSGSGYEQYF

clone size: -
J gene: TRBJ2-1
D gene: TRBD2
V gene: TRBV10-3
CDR3 DNA: TGTGCCATCAGTCTATCGGGACTAGAGGTCAGTGAGCAGTTCTTC
CDR3 protein: CAISLSGLEVSEQFF

clone size: -
J gene: TRBJ2-5
D gene: -
V gene: TRBV5-1
CDR3 DNA: TGCGCCAGCAGCTTGGCCGGGAAGACTGGCGAGGAGACCCAGTACTTC
CDR3 protein: CASSLAGKTGEETQYF

clone size: few
J gene: TRBJ2-7
D gene: -
V gene: TRBV13
CDR3 DNA: TGTGCCAGCAGCGAGGCCAGGGCCGGGGAGCAGTACTTC
CDR3 protein: CASSEARAGEQYF

clone size: -
J gene: TRBJ1-1
D gene: TRBD1
V gene: TRBV18
CDR3 DNA: TGTGCCAGCTCACGACAGGGGGACACTGAAGCTTTCTTT
CDR3 protein: CASSRQGDTEAFF

clone size: -
J gene: TRBJ1-1
D gene: -
V gene: TRBV19
CDR3 DNA: TGTGCCAGTAGTCCCTTACGCCTTCGCGAAACTGAAGCTTTCTTT
CDR3 protein: CASSPLRLRETEAFF

clone size: -
J gene: TRBJ2-2
D gene: -
V gene: TRBV5-1
CDR3 DNA: TGCGCCAGCAGCTTGGGGGTTCCGAACACCGGGGAGCTGTTTTTT
CDR3 protein: CASSLGVPNTGELFF

clone size: few
J gene: TRBJ2-6
D gene: -
V gene: TRBV19
CDR3 DNA: TGTGCCAGTAGTTCCGGACCGCTTTACTCTGGGGCCAACGTCCTGACTTTC
CDR3 protein: CASSSGPLYSGANVLTF

clone size: -
J gene: TRBJ2-5
D gene: TRBD1
V gene: TRBV6-1
CDR3 DNA: TGTGCCAGCAGTCTGACAGGGGGGTTCTTGGCCCAGTACTTC
CDR3 protein: CASSLTGGFLAQYF

clone size: -
J gene: TRBJ2-1
D gene: TRBD2
V gene: TRBV7-3
CDR3 DNA: TGTGCCAGCAGCGTCGGACTAGCGGACTACAATGAGCAGTTCTTC
CDR3 protein: CASSVGLADYNEQFF

clone size: -
J gene: TRBJ2-7
D gene: -
V gene: TRBV29-1
CDR3 DNA: TGCAGCGTTTTAGCGGCAGGGGAGCAGTACTTC
CDR3 protein: CSVLAAGEQYF

clone size: -
J gene: TRBJ2-2
D gene: TRBD2
V gene: TRBV4-2
CDR3 DNA: TGTGCCAGCAGCCAAGTGACGGGACTAGAAAATACCGGGGAGCTGTTTTTT
CDR3 protein: CASSQVTGLENTGELFF

clone size: -
J gene: TRBJ2-7
D gene: TRBD1
V gene: TRBV28
CDR3 DNA: TGTGCCAGCAGTTTACCACAGGGGTATTACGAGCAGTACTTC
CDR3 protein: CASSLPQGYYEQYF

clone size: -
J gene: TRBJ1-4
D gene: -
V gene: TRBV7-8
CDR3 DNA: TGTGCCAGCAGCACACGGACATCTCCCTTGGAAAAACTGTTTTTT
CDR3 protein: CASSTRTSPLEKLFF

clone size: few
J gene: TRBJ2-1
D gene: TRBD2
V gene: TRBV11-2
CDR3 DNA: TGTGCCAGCAGCTTTTCTAGCGGGAGGACCCGCTCCTACAATGAGCAGTTCTTC
CDR3 protein: CASSFSSGRTRSYNEQFF

clone size: -
J gene: TRBJ2-7
D gene: -
V gene: TRBV27
CDR3 DNA: TGTGCCAGCAGTTTCGTGTCTGGGGCTAGCGAGCAGTACTTC
CDR3 protein: CASSFVSGASEQYF

clone size: few
J gene: TRBJ2-3
D gene: -
V gene: TRBV9
CDR3 DNA: TGTGCCAGCAGCGTAGCCACAGGCCTGAGCACAGATACGCAGTATTTT
CDR3 protein: CASSVATGLSTDTQYF

clone size: few
J gene: TRBJ2-4
D gene: -
V gene: TRBV14
CDR3 DNA: TGTGCCAGCAGCCTCGGACAAGCCAAAAACATTCAGTACTTC
CDR3 protein: CASSLGQAKNIQYF

clone size: few
J gene: TRBJ2-3
D gene: -
V gene: TRBV2
CDR3 DNA: TGTGCCAGCAGGCTGGCCCTAGAGACAGATACGCAGTATTTT
CDR3 protein: CASRLALETDTQYF

clone size: -
J gene: TRBJ2-4
D gene: -
V gene: TRBV7-8
CDR3 DNA: TGTGCCAGCATCCCTGGGGTGTCGAAAAACATTCAGTACTTC
CDR3 protein: CASIPGVSKNIQYF

clone size: few
J gene: TRBJ2-3
D gene: -
V gene: TRBV27
CDR3 DNA: TGTGCCAGCAGCAACAACTTGGATTGGAAGTATTTT
CDR3 protein: CASSNNLDWKYF

clone size: few
J gene: TRBJ1-5
D gene: -
V gene: TRBV28
CDR3 DNA: TGTGCCAGCAGTTTAGGGGAGTCGGGCAATCAGCCCCAGCATTTT
CDR3 protein: CASSLGESGNQPQHF

clone size: -
J gene: TRBJ2-7
D gene: TRBD2
V gene: TRBV19
CDR3 DNA: TGTGCCAGTAGTTCCCGCGGACTAGCGGGATACTCCTACGAGCAGTACTTC
CDR3 protein: CASSSRGLAGYSYEQYF